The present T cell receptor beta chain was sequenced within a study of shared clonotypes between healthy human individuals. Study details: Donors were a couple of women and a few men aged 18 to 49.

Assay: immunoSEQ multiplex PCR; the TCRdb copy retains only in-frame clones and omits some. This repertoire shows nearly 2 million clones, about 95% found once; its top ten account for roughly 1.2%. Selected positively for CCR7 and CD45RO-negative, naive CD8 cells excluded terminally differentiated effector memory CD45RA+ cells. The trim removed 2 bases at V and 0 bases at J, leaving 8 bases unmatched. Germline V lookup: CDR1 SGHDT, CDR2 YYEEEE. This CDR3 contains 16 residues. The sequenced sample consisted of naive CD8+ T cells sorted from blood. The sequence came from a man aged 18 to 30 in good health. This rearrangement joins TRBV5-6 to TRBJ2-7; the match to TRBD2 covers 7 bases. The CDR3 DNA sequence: TGTGCCAGCAGCTTCTTCACGGGGGGACTCTCCTACGAGCAGTACTTC. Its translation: CASSFFTGGLSYEQYF.